This T cell receptor beta chain was captured in a study of control samples from healthy donors and cancer patients (dated by TCRdb to the early 2020s). Regarding this clone: What antigen it recognizes has not been identified. No much larger clone exists at a distance of one base, and base qualities are not known.

The method was the immunoSEQ multiplex PCR assay. This immuneACCESS table, as held by TCRdb, lists in-frame sequences with V and J called but not all clones. Of the missing ones, under half trace to an unresolved V gene in checked studies; the others have no known cause. This sample gives 150,000 or so clones in total; 90% to 95% of them show up just once. The ten biggest clones cover 5.8% of the sample. The CDR3 covers 17 residues, taking in both the cysteine and the phenylalanine. The kept DNA is CDR3 alone, 51 bases in frame from the first base. CDR1 and CDR2 were assigned from the germline V gene (reference sequence) as LNHNV and YYDKDF. Trimming removed 0 bases from V and 0 bases from J, leaving 11 bases between the germline ends.

The rearranged segments are TRBV15 and TRBJ2-2, with no confidently assigned D gene. Sequencing was carried out using blood. The clonotype was recovered from a man aged 18 to 29 in good health. Read as DNA, the sequence is TGTGCCACCAGCAGAGATCGATCGTACGCGAACACCGGGGAGCTGTTTTTT. The translation is CATSRDRSYANTGELFF.